This T cell receptor (beta chain) stems from a study of blood T cell repertoires in COVID-19. At the level of the study: Spain, Italy and the United States supplied samples that represented acute and convalescent COVID-19. Nucleic acid was either cDNA or gDNA, and it came from T cells, B-cell-depleted T cells, or PBMCs.

The CDR3 sequence is 15 residues long. Per germline, CDR1 KGHDR and CDR2 SFDVKD. Deletions cut 3 bases from V and 12 bases from J, with 22 bases between. Method: immunoSEQ multiplex PCR; TCRdb's copy keeps in-frame clones and lacks some. Of 100,000 to 130,000 clones in the sample, 88% are singletons; the top ten hold about 2.2%. The chain has TRBV24-1 and TRBJ1-1, with D possibly matching TRBD1 (6 bases). The TCR originated in a human donor in a cohort sampled during active COVID-19. Input material: peripheral blood. DNA of the CDR3: TGTGCCACCAGTGATAGGGCTGGCGGGGGCCGGAAAACTTTCTTT. It specifies CATSDRAGGGRKTFF.